This T cell receptor beta chain is from a study of T cells in Graves' hyperthyroidism and ophthalmopathy (dated by TCRdb to the late 2010s). Context from the whole study: Peripheral blood samples were taken at the time of initial diagnosis, prior to any treatment. A discovery cohort of about 95 patients, fewer than 50 with Graves' ophthalmopathy and 55 to 60 with stable Graves' hyperthyroidism, was used to find distinguishing TCR V-J signatures. The study also compared thyroid tissue and blood T-cell repertoires from more than five Graves' hyperthyroidism patients. The paper reports TCR Vbeta CDR3 sequencing of 130 to 150 peripheral blood samples: some 41 ophthalmopathy, roughly 80 hyperthyroidism and about 17 progressor patients. Once sampling was done, hyperthyroidism patients were given methimazole at a starting dose of 30 mg daily, whereas ophthalmopathy patients were given high-dose intravenous methylprednisolone. Prospective prediction of ophthalmopathy was tested in an independent validation cohort of fewer than 20 hyperthyroidism patients and around 16 patients who later progressed to ophthalmopathy. For training and testing, the 80 to 100 patients in the discovery cohort were randomly divided in a 7:3 ratio. The paper as a whole reports these results and caveats: Most expanded thyroid clonotypes (frequency above 0.001) were also detected in blood, suggesting blood repertoires may reflect thyroid immune responses. Ophthalmopathy was separated from stable hyperthyroidism by a 13 V-J signature model, with about 86% sensitivity and approximately 81% specificity obtained in cross-validation and 80%/75% obtained in testing. No statistical method was used to set the sample size in advance, and investigators knew the group allocation. In validation, the model predicted progression to ophthalmopathy a median of about 6.8 months before onset, with about 64% sensitivity and about 72% specificity.

Amplification of TCR beta CDR3 regions was carried out from RNA transcripts. The first round of RT-PCR for the TCR CDR3 was performed with the HTBI primer set and the Qiagen OneStep RT-PCR kit. The libraries were constructed in a second round of multiplex PCR and then size-selected and purified. Libraries were sequenced paired-end with 100 bp reads on an Illumina HiSeq2000. As for the original processing: Raw data were processed with SOAPnuke, discarding reads with adapters, uncalled bases, mean Phred below 15, or no exact constant-primer or identifier match. COPE v1.2.5 was used to merge the high-quality paired reads, and each unique nucleotide sequence was defined as a clonotype. MiTCR v1.1 was used to align the clonotypes against IMGT TRBV, TRBD and TRBJ reference segments. Only V-J combinations with frequency above 0.0001, covering about 99% of repertoires, were analysed. A TCS score was defined as the ratio between F50 (clonal expansion) and ExV (chaos), using BLOSUM62-based TCRdist between CDR3 peptides within each V-J. Welch's t-statistics and random forest reduced roughly 540 V-J features to roughly 13, which were used in a naive Bayes classifier (R e1071). Through fastp at Q25 and MiXCR, TCRdb rebuilt clones from the public reads, retaining in-frame beta chains. One record per CDR3 amino acid sequence lists the most common genes and DNA. The V and J calls were determined by TCRdb, not by the authors. The sample contains about 130,000 distinct CDR3 sequences, less than 25% of them found a single time. The ten largest clones capture around two thirds of the sample.

Hyperthyroidism patients were aged 18 to 65 years and newly diagnosed, with disease duration of less than 2 months. Patients with uncontrolled infections, other autoimmune diseases, pregnancy or lactation were excluded. Diagnoses were established on the basis of clinical symptoms, serum thyroxine and TRAb, thyroid ultrasound, and orbital computed tomography. For progressor patients, blood was drawn at the first diagnosis of hyperthyroidism, before any ophthalmopathy symptoms had appeared. PBMCs were isolated from about 9 ml of fresh peripheral blood by Ficoll-Paque density gradient centrifugation. Progressor patients were initially diagnosed with Graves' hyperthyroidism and developed ophthalmopathy during follow-up. Total RNA was extracted with Trizol reagent, and quality was checked on an Agilent 2100 Bioanalyzer. The CDR3 goes from the cysteine to the phenylalanine over 13 residues. The retained sequence is limited to the CDR3, 39 bases, with the frame set at the first base. Between the V and J ends, shortened by 4 bases and 5 bases respectively, the junction contains 11 bases. The germline V gene (reference sequence) sets CDR1 to GTSNPN and CDR2 to SVGIG.

This clonotype has a count of ten or more. The antigen it binds to is not known. There are no base qualities to consult, and no much larger clone falls within one base. This receptor was identified in a woman aged 45-65 years with Graves' hyperthyroidism that later progressed to Graves' ophthalmopathy. Sequenced: blood. Recombination joined TRBV30 with TRBJ1-4; TRBD1 might be the D gene, on 5 matching bases. The sequence in DNA is TGTGCCTGGACTAAGGGACCAAATGAAAAACTGTTTTTT. This translates into CAWTKGPNEKLFF.